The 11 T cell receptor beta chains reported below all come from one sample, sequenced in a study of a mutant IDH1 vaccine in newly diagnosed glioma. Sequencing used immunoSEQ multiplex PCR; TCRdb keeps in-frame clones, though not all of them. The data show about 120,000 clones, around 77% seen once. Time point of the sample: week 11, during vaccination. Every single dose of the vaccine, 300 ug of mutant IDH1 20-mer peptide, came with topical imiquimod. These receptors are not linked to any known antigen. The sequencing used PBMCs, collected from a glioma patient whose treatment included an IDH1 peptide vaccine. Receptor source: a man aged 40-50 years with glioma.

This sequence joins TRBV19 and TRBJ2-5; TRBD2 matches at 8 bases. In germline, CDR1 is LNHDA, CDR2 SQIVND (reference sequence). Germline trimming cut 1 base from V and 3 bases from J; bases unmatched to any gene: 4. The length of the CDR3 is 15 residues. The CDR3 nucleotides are TGTGCCAGTAGTATAGGGGGGACTAGAAAAGAGACCCAGTACTTC. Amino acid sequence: CASSIGGTRKETQYF.

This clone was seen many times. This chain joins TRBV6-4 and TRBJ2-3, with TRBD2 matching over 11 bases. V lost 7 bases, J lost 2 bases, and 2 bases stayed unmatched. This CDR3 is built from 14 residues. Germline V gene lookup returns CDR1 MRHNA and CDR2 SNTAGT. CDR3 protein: CASKTSGDTDTQYF. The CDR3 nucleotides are TGTGCCAGCAAGACTAGCGGGGACACAGATACGCAGTATTTT.

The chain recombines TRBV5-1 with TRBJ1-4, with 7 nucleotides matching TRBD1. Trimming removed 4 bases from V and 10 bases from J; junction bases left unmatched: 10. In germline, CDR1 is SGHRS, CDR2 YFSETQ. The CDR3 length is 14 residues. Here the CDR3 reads CASSADRKRGKLFF. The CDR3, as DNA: TGCGCCAGCAGCGCGGACAGGAAAAGGGGAAAACTGTTTTTT.

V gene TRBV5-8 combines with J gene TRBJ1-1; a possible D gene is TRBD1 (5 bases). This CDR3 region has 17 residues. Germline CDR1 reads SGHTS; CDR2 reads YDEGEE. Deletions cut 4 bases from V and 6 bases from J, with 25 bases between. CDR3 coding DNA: TGTGCCAGCAGCCGCCTGGTGGGGGTGGAGGGGAGGGCTGAAGCTTTCTTT. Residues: CASSRLVGVEGRAEAFF. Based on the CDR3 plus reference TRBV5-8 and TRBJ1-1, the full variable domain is EAGVTQSPTHLIKTRGQQATLRCSPISGHTSVYWYQQALGLGLQFLLWYDEGEERNRGNFPPRFSGRQFPNYSSELNVNALELEDSALYLCASSRLVGVEGRAEAFFGQGTRLTVV.

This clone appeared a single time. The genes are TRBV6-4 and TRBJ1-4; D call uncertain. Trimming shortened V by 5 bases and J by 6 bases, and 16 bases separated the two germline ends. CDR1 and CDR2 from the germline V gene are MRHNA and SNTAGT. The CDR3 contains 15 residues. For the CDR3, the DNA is TGTGCCAGCAGTTGGAGAAAGACTGCGGATGAAAAACTGTTTTTT. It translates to CASSWRKTADEKLFF.

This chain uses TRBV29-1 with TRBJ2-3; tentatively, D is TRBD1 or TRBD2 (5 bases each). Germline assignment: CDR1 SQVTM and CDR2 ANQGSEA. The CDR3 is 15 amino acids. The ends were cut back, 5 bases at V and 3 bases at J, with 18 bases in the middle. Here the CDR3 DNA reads TGCAGCGTTCAGAGTTCGAGGGGCAGGACAGATACGCAGTATTTT. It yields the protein CSVQSSRGRTDTQYF.

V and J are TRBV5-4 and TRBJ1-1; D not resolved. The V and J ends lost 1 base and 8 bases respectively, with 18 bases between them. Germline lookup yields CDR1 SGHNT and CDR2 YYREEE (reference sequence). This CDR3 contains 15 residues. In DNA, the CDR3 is TGTGCCAGCAGCTTGAGACCCTCGTCGGGTAGGGAAGCTTTCTTT. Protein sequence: CASSLRPSSGREAFF. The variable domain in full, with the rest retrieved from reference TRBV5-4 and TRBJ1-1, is ETGVTQSPTHLIKTRGQQVTLRCSSQSGHNTVSWYQQALGQGPQFIFQYYREEENGRGNFPPRFSGLQFPNYSSELNVNALELDDSALYLCASSLRPSSGREAFFGQGTRLTVV.

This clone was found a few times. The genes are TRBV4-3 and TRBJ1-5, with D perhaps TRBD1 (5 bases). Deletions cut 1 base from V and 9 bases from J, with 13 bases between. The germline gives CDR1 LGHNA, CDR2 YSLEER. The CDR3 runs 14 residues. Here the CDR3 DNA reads TGCGCCAGCAGCCAAGCTTTCCAGGGTCGGCCCCAGCATTTT. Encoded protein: CASSQAFQGRPQHF.

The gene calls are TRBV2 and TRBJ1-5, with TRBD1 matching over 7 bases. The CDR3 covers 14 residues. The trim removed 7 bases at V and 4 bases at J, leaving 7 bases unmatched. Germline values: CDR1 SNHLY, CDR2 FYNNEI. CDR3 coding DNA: TGTGCCAGCAAAAAGGACAGGTTAAATCAGCCCCAGCATTTT. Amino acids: CASKKDRLNQPQHF.

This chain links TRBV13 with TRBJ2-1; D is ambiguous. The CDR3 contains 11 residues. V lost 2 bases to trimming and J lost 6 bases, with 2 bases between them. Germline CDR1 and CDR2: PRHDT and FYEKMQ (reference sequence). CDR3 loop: CASSLTNEQFF. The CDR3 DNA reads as TGTGCCAGCAGCTTAACCAATGAGCAGTTCTTC.

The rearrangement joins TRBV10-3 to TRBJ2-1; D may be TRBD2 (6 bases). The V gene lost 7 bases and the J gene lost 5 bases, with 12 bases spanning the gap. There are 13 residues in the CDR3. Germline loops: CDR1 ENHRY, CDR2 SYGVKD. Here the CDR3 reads CAIKEGGHNEQFF. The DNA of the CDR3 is TGTGCCATCAAGGAAGGAGGGCACAATGAGCAGTTCTTC.